This is a list of T cell receptor beta chains from one sample in a study of blood T cell repertoires in COVID-19. Some clones are missing from TCRdb's copy, which holds only in-frame ones; the method was immunoSEQ multiplex PCR. The sample shows about 270,000 clones, nearly 90% of them seen only once. The sequencing sample was made of PBMCs or T cells enriched from blood (not recorded which). The origin of the receptors is a woman aged 60-75 years who had recovered from COVID-19. Each CDR3 is given with its conserved first and last residue. The order of the fields is V gene, J gene, CDR3 length, D gene, CDR3 DNA, CDR3 protein. D genes are given only for firm matches.

v_call: TRBV27
j_call: TRBJ2-1
cdr3_length: 14
d_call: -
cdr3_nt: TGTGCCAGCAGTTTCCCAGGGTCCTACAATGAGCAGTTCTTC
cdr3_aa: CASSFPGSYNEQFF

v_call: TRBV10-3
j_call: TRBJ2-3
cdr3_length: 14
d_call: -
cdr3_nt: TGTGCCATCAGTACCGTGGCCAGCACAGATACGCAGTATTTT
cdr3_aa: CAISTVASTDTQYF

v_call: TRBV2
j_call: TRBJ1-2
cdr3_length: 16
d_call: TRBD1
cdr3_nt: TGTGCCAGCACCAAATCTGCCCCGGCAGGGGGCTATGGCTACACCTTC
cdr3_aa: CASTKSAPAGGYGYTF

v_call: TRBV28
j_call: TRBJ1-2
cdr3_length: 14
d_call: -
cdr3_nt: TGTGCCAGCAGTTTAGATACGACAGGCCGGAGCTACACCTTC
cdr3_aa: CASSLDTTGRSYTF

v_call: TRBV10-1
j_call: TRBJ1-1
cdr3_length: 12
d_call: -
cdr3_nt: TGCGCCAGCAGTGAGTTGGAGGAGCCGGCTTTCTTT
cdr3_aa: CASSELEEPAFF

v_call: TRBV3-1/TRBV3-2
j_call: TRBJ2-2
cdr3_length: 15
d_call: -
cdr3_nt: TGTGCCAGCCTTCGAACTAGAGGGTCCACCGGGGAGCTGTTTTTT
cdr3_aa: CASLRTRGSTGELFF

v_call: TRBV24-1
j_call: TRBJ2-7
cdr3_length: 13
d_call: -
cdr3_nt: TGTGCCACCAGTGGCACATCGACTTACGAGCAGTACTTC
cdr3_aa: CATSGTSTYEQYF

v_call: TRBV2
j_call: TRBJ1-6
cdr3_length: 13
d_call: -
cdr3_nt: TGTGCCGGGGCCGAGGAATCAAATTCACCCCTCCACTTT
cdr3_aa: CAGAEESNSPLHF

v_call: TRBV12-3/TRBV12-4
j_call: TRBJ1-5
cdr3_length: 13
d_call: -
cdr3_nt: TGTGCCAGTGGGACACAGGGTTATCAGCCCCAGCATTTT
cdr3_aa: CASGTQGYQPQHF

v_call: TRBV28
j_call: TRBJ2-1
cdr3_length: 17
d_call: TRBD2
cdr3_nt: TGTGCCAGCACGTCAGCGGGAGACCGAAGCTCCTACAATGAGCAGTTCTTC
cdr3_aa: CASTSAGDRSSYNEQFF

v_call: TRBV5-1
j_call: TRBJ1-2
cdr3_length: 14
d_call: TRBD1
cdr3_nt: TGCGCCAGCAGCTCGACAGGGGCAAACTATGGCTACACCTTC
cdr3_aa: CASSSTGANYGYTF

v_call: TRBV19
j_call: TRBJ2-7
cdr3_length: 15
d_call: -
cdr3_nt: TGTGCCAGTAGTACCCCACCCGTCCTGAGAAACGAGCAGTACTTC
cdr3_aa: CASSTPPVLRNEQYF

v_call: TRBV7-8
j_call: TRBJ2-5
cdr3_length: 13
d_call: -
cdr3_nt: TGTGCCAGCAGCATTACAGGGCTTCGGACCCAGTACTTC
cdr3_aa: CASSITGLRTQYF

v_call: TRBV5-1
j_call: TRBJ1-1
cdr3_length: 13
d_call: -
cdr3_nt: TGCGCCAGCAGCTTGCTCACATTCACTGAAGCTTTCTTT
cdr3_aa: CASSLLTFTEAFF

v_call: TRBV6-5
j_call: TRBJ1-1
cdr3_length: 12
d_call: -
cdr3_nt: TGTGCCGCTAGTCGGGGTAGGGCTGAAGCTTTCTTT
cdr3_aa: CAASRGRAEAFF

v_call: TRBV18
j_call: TRBJ1-1
cdr3_length: 14
d_call: -
cdr3_nt: TGTGCCAGCTCACCTGGCCAGGGGTACACTGAAGCTTTCTTT
cdr3_aa: CASSPGQGYTEAFF

v_call: TRBV18
j_call: TRBJ1-1
cdr3_length: 15
d_call: TRBD1
cdr3_nt: TGTGCCAGCTCGCAACAACAGGGGGGAGACACTGAAGCTTTCTTT
cdr3_aa: CASSQQQGGDTEAFF

v_call: TRBV24-1
j_call: TRBJ1-1
cdr3_length: 18
d_call: TRBD1
cdr3_nt: TGTGCCACCAGTGATTGGCCAACAGGGGGCGGTTGGGACACTGAAGCTTTCTTT
cdr3_aa: CATSDWPTGGGWDTEAFF

v_call: TRBV5-6
j_call: TRBJ2-7
cdr3_length: 13
d_call: -
cdr3_nt: TGTGCCAGCAGCCTCCATAGGGGCTACGAGCAGTACTTC
cdr3_aa: CASSLHRGYEQYF

v_call: TRBV4-1
j_call: TRBJ2-7
cdr3_length: 14
d_call: TRBD2
cdr3_nt: TGCGCCAGCAGCGGACTAGCGGGAGTTTTCGAGCAGTACTTC
cdr3_aa: CASSGLAGVFEQYF

v_call: TRBV19
j_call: TRBJ1-1
cdr3_length: 15
d_call: TRBD1
cdr3_nt: TGTGCCAGTAGTACCTACAGGGGGGGGAACACTGAAGCTTTCTTT
cdr3_aa: CASSTYRGGNTEAFF

v_call: TRBV28
j_call: TRBJ1-4
cdr3_length: 15
d_call: TRBD1
cdr3_nt: TGTGCCAGCCGGGCACCAGGGGGCACTAATGAAAAACTGTTTTTT
cdr3_aa: CASRAPGGTNEKLFF

v_call: TRBV6-6
j_call: TRBJ2-1
cdr3_length: 14
d_call: TRBD1
cdr3_nt: TGTGCCAGCAGTTACCCGGGGACAGCCAGTGAGCAGTTCTTC
cdr3_aa: CASSYPGTASEQFF

v_call: TRBV4-1
j_call: TRBJ2-2
cdr3_length: 15
d_call: -
cdr3_nt: TGCGCCAGCAGCCAGGCTAGCAGTAACACCGGGGAGCTGTTTTTT
cdr3_aa: CASSQASSNTGELFF

v_call: TRBV19
j_call: TRBJ1-5
cdr3_length: 14
d_call: -
cdr3_nt: TGTGCCAGTAAATATGGCATGGGCAATCAGCCCCAGCATTTT
cdr3_aa: CASKYGMGNQPQHF

v_call: TRBV6-5
j_call: TRBJ1-2
cdr3_length: 14
d_call: -
cdr3_nt: TGTGCCAGCAGTTACTCGTTCACCTCCGGTGGCTACACCTTC
cdr3_aa: CASSYSFTSGGYTF

v_call: TRBV18
j_call: TRBJ1-4
cdr3_length: 15
d_call: -
cdr3_nt: TGTGCCAGCTCCGGCGAGGGACTCCCTAATGAAAAACTGTTTTTT
cdr3_aa: CASSGEGLPNEKLFF

v_call: TRBV5-1
j_call: TRBJ2-1
cdr3_length: 15
d_call: TRBD2
cdr3_nt: TGCGCCAGCAGCATAACTAGCGGGGGGTACAATGAGCAGTTCTTC
cdr3_aa: CASSITSGGYNEQFF